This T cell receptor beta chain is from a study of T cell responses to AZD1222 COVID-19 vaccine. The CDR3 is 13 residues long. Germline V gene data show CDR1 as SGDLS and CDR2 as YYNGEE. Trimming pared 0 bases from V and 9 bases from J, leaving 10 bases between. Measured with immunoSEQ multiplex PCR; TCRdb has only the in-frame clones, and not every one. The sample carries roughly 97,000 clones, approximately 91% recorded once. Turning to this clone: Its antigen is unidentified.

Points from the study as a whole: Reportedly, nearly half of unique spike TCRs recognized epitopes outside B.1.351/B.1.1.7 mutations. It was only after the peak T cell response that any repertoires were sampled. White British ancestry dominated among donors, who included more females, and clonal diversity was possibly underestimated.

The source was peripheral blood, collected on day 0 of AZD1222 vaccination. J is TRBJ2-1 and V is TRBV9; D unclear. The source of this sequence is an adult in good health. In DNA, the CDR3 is TGTGCCAGCAGCGTAGAGTCCGGCGGTGAGCAGTTCTTC. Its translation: CASSVESGGEQFF.